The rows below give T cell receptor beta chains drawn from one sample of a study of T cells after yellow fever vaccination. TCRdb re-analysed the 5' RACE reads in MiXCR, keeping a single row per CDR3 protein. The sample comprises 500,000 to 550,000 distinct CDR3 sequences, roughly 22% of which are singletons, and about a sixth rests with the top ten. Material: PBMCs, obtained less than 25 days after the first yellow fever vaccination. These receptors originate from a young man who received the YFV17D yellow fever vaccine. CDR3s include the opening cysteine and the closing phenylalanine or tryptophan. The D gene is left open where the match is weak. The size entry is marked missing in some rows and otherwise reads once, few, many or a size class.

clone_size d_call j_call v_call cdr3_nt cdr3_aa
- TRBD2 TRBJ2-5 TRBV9 TGTGCCAGCAGCGTAAGCAGCGGGGGAACTGGGACCCAGTACTTC CASSVSSGGTGTQYF
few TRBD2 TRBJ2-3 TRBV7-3 TGTGCCAGCAGCTTAAGCCCGGGGGGGCAGGGCACAGATACGCAGTATTTT CASSLSPGGQGTDTQYF
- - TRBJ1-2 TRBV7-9 TGTGCCAGCAGCGGCCGGGGGCGAAGCTATGGCTACACCTTC CASSGRGRSYGYTF
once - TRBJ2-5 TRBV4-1 TGCGCCAGCAGCCAAGAGGGTCCTGGGCAGCGGGAGACCCAGTACTTC CASSQEGPGQRETQYF
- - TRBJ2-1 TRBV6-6 TGTGCCAGCAGTTCGGACCGGGACCGGGAGTTCTTC CASSSDRDREFF
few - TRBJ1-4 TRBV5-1 TGCGCCAGCAGCTTGACGGCGGCGGGTGAAAAACTGTTTTTT CASSLTAAGEKLFF
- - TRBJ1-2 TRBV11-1 TGTGCCAGCAGCCACCCAGACCGTCGTCGCTCTGGCTACACCTTC CASSHPDRRRSGYTF
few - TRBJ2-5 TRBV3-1 TGTGCCAGCAGCCTGGGGGGGACAGCGGGTGCCAAAGAGACCCAGTACTTC CASSLGGTAGAKETQYF
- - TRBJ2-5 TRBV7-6 TGTGCCAGCAGCATGAGACTCCAAGAGACCCAGTACTTC CASSMRLQETQYF
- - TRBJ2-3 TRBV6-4 TGTGCCAGCAGTGAATCCAACAGGCGCACAGATACGCAGTATTTT CASSESNRRTDTQYF
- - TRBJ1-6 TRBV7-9 TGTGCCAGCAGCCCAAACAGGAATAATTCACCCCTCCACTTT CASSPNRNNSPLHF
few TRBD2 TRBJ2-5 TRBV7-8 TGTGCCAGCAGCTCCGGACTAGCGGGGGGTTTGGTGGAGACCCAGTACTTC CASSSGLAGGLVETQYF
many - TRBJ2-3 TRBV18 TGTGCCAGCTCACCAGCTCAGGGGGGCGTGGCAGATACGCAGTATTTT CASSPAQGGVADTQYF
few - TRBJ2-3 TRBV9 TGTGCCAGCAGGGGGCAGGTGGCAGATACGCAGTATTTT CASRGQVADTQYF
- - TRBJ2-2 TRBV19 TGTGCCAGTAGTATATGGCAAGGCCCCACCGGGGAGCTGTTTTTT CASSIWQGPTGELFF
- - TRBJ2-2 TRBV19 TGTGCCAGTAGCCAGACTGCCGGGCCCGGGGAGCTGTTTTTT CASSQTAGPGELFF
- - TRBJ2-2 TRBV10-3 TGTGCCATCTGCCCTTCTTTGGCCGGGGAGCTGTTTTTT CAICPSLAGELFF
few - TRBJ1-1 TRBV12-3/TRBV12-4 TGTGCCAGCAGCTCCGAGGCAGGGGTTGAAGCTTTCTTT CASSSEAGVEAFF
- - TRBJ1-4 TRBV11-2 TGTGCCAGCAGGGGAACTAATGAAAAACTGTTTTTT CASRGTNEKLFF
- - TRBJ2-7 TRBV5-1 TGCGCCAGCAGTCCGGGGCCGGGTGAGACCTACGAGCAGTACTTC CASSPGPGETYEQYF
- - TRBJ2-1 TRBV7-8 TGTGCCAGCAGCTTACCCGACAGTTACAATGAGCAGTTCTTC CASSLPDSYNEQFF
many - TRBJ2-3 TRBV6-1 TGTGCCAGCAGTGATACCTCCCGGGCCCTAGGCACAGATACGCAGTATTTT CASSDTSRALGTDTQYF
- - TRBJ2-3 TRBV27 TGTGCCAGCAAGGGTCTCCCAGATACGCAGTATTTT CASKGLPDTQYF
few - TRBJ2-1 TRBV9 TGTGCCAGCAGCGTAAGGGGCGGGACTGAGCAGTTCTTC CASSVRGGTEQFF
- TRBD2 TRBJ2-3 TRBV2 TGTGCCACCAGTCCGGGACTAGCTCCAGATACGCAGTATTTT CATSPGLAPDTQYF
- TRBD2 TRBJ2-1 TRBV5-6 TGTGCCAGCAGCTCGGGGGGGTTGCGGCTTGGGCAGTTCTTC CASSSGGLRLGQFF
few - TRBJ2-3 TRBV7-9 TGTGCCAGCACCCCCATAGGGGGAGATACGCAGTATTTT CASTPIGGDTQYF
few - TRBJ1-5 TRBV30 TGTGCCTGGAGTGGACAGGAAAATCAGCCCCAGCATTTT CAWSGQENQPQHF
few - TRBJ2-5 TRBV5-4 TGTGCCAGCAGCTTGAAGGGAACCTATCAAGAGACCCAGTACTTC CASSLKGTYQETQYF
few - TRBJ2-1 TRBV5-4 TGTGCCAGCAGCGTGGACTATTACAATGAGCAGTTCTTC CASSVDYYNEQFF
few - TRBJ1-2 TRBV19 TGTGCCAGTAGTGAGGACGGTACTCGGAGCTACACCTTC CASSEDGTRSYTF
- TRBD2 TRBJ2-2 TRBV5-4 TGTGCCAGCAGCTTGGTTTTCGGCGGGGGGGCCTCCGGGGAGCTGTTTTTT CASSLVFGGGASGELFF
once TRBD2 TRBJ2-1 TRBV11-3 TGTGCCAGCAGCTTTAGCGGGGAGTACAATGAGCAGTTCTTC CASSFSGEYNEQFF
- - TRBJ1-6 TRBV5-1 TGCGCCAGCAAAGTGACAGTCCAATCACCCCTCCACTTT CASKVTVQSPLHF
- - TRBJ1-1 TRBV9 TGTGCCAGCAGCCCTACAGGGACGCGGAACACTGAAGCTTTCTTT CASSPTGTRNTEAFF
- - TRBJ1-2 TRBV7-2 TGTGCCAGCAGCTTAAGTGCCCAGGTCTTAGGAGGCTACACCTTC CASSLSAQVLGGYTF
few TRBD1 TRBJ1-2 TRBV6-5 TGTGCCAGCAGTTACGAACAGGGGGCCGTTGGCTACACCTTC CASSYEQGAVGYTF
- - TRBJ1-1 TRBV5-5 TGTGCCAGCAGATTCAGGGACAAGAACACTGAAGCTTTCTTT CASRFRDKNTEAFF
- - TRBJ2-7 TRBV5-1 TGCGCCAGCAGCCCAAGACAGGCTCCCTACGAGCAGTACTTC CASSPRQAPYEQYF
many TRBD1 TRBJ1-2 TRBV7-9 TGTGCCAGCAGTTCGACAGGGGACGGAGGCTACACCTTC CASSSTGDGGYTF
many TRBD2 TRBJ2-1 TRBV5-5 TGTGCCAGCAGCTTTCTTAGCGGGGGGATCAATGAGCAGTTCTTC CASSFLSGGINEQFF
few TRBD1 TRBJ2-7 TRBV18 TGTGCCAGCTCACCTGAAGGACAGGCGTACGAGCAGTACTTC CASSPEGQAYEQYF
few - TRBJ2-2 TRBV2 TGTGCCAGCAGTCGACTCGGGGCCGGGGAGCTGTTTTTT CASSRLGAGELFF